The 8 T cell receptor beta chains presented below share a single source sample, sequenced in a study of cytomegalovirus exposure and HLA in healthy donors (dated by TCRdb to 2017 to 2019). Preparation of the library involved the immunoSEQ multiplex PCR assay. For the multiplex PCR, a mixture combining 60 forward primers for TCR Vbeta segments and 13 reverse primers for TCR Jbeta segments was used. Entries here come from immuneACCESS through TCRdb and include only in-frame sequences with V and J called. Some clones fail to appear in such tables; in the studies checked, an unresolved V gene covers under half of the shortfall, and the cause of the remainder is unknown. A total of some 140,000 clones appear in this sample, 70% to 85% of them only once. About 6.8% of the sample is held by the ten biggest clonotypes. Sequencing used PBMCs. The receptors stem from a man aged 35 to 55 in good health and CMV-seropositive.

This chain joins TRBV4-2 and TRBJ2-1; possibly TRBD2 for D (6 bases). Per the germline V gene, CDR1 is LGHNA and CDR2 is YNFKEQ. There are 15 residues in the CDR3. The V end was cut by 1 base, the J end by 5 bases, with 12 bases between. CDR3 in DNA: TGTGCCAGCAGCCAAGGAGGGAGGAGGGACAATGAGCAGTTCTTC. As protein: CASSQGGRRDNEQFF.

The gene calls are TRBV6-5 and TRBJ2-1; the D gene is possibly TRBD2 (6 bases). Germline CDR1 and CDR2: MNHEY and SVGAGI. Trimming removed 4 bases from V and 5 bases from J, with 15 bases in between. CDR3 length: 15 residues. Here the CDR3 reads CASSFRDFSNNEQFF. The CDR3 DNA sequence: TGTGCCAGCAGTTTTAGGGACTTTTCTAACAATGAGCAGTTCTTC.

This rearrangement joins TRBV5-6 to TRBJ1-1; D gene uncertain. Germline V gives CDR1 SGHDT, CDR2 YYEEEE. Between the trimmed V and J ends, which lost 4 bases and 4 bases, there was a span of 14 bases. The CDR3 length is 14 residues. The CDR3: CASSNPSGATEAFF. Here the CDR3 DNA reads TGTGCCAGCAGCAACCCCTCGGGAGCCACTGAAGCTTTCTTT.

The rearrangement links TRBV29-1 to TRBJ2-7; the match to TRBD1 covers 7 bases. Germline CDR1 reads SQVTM; CDR2 reads ANQGSEA. This CDR3 region has 12 residues. Germline trimming cut 3 bases from V and 4 bases from J; bases unmatched to any gene: 3. CDR3 region: CSVDEQGYEQYF. The CDR3 DNA sequence: TGCAGCGTTGATGAACAGGGGTACGAGCAGTACTTC.

The chain couples TRBV6-1 to TRBJ1-1, with 7 bases fitting TRBD1. J lost 3 bases, V lost 7 bases, and 5 bases had no gene match. CDR1 is MNHNS and CDR2 is SASEGT in the germline V gene. The CDR3 is 13 amino acids. The CDR3 sequence is CASIKGTDTEAFF. The CDR3 nucleotides are TGTGCCAGCATCAAAGGGACAGACACTGAAGCTTTCTTT.

The chain joins TRBV15 to TRBJ1-2, with a weak D call TRBD1 (5 bases). The CDR3 is 14 amino acids. With 1 base removed from V and 4 bases from J, the gap between germline ends came to 10 bases. Germline V gene lookup returns CDR1 LNHNV and CDR2 YYDKDF (reference sequence). DNA for the CDR3: TGTGCCACCAGCAGAGGGTCAACAGGCTATGGCTACACCTTC. Translating it yields CATSRGSTGYGYTF.

The CDR3 region is CATSRPTGQETQYF. CDR3 in DNA: TGTGCCACCAGCAGACCGACAGGCCAAGAGACCCAGTACTTC. This rearrangement joins TRBV15 to TRBJ2-5; TRBD1 is a possible D gene (6 bases). CDR1 and CDR2 from the germline V gene are LNHNV and YYDKDF (reference sequence). This CDR3 has 14 amino acids. V lost 2 bases and J 1 base, leaving 8 bases between the germline ends.

The chain joins TRBV7-9 to TRBJ2-3, with TRBD1 matching 7 bases. CDR3 length: 13 residues. Germline V gene data show CDR1 as SEHNR and CDR2 as FQNEAQ (reference sequence). V gave up 10 bases and J gave up 0 bases; unmatched junction bases: 4. As DNA, the CDR3 is TGTGCCATTGACAGGGCTAGCACAGATACGCAGTATTTT. Translated, it gives CAIDRASTDTQYF.